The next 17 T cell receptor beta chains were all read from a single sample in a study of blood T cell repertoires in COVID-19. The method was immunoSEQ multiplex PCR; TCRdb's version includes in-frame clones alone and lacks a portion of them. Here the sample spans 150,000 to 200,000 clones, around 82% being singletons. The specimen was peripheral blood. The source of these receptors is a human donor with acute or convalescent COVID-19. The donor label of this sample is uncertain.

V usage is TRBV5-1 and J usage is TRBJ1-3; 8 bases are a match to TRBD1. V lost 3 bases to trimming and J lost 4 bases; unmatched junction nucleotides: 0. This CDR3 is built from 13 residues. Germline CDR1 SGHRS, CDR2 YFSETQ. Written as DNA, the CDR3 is TGCGCCAGCAGCTGGGACAGGGGAAACACCATATATTTT. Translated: CASSWDRGNTIYF.

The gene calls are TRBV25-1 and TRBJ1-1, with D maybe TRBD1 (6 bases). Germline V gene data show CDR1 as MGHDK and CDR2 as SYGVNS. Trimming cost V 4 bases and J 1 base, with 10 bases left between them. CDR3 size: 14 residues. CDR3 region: CASSAGHSNTEAFF. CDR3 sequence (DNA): TGTGCCAGCAGTGCGGGACACTCGAACACTGAAGCTTTCTTT.

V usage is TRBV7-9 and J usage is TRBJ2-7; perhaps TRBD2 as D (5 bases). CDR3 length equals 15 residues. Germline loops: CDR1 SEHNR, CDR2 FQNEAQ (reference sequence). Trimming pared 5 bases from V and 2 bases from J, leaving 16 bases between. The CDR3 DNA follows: TGTGCCAGCAGCCCTAGGACTGTCATTACCTACGAGCAGTACTTC. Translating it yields CASSPRTVITYEQYF.

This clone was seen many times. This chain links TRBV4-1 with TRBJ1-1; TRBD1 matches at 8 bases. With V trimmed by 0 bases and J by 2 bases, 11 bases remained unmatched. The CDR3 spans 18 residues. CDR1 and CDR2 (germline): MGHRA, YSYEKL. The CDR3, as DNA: TGCGCCAGCAGCCAAGAACCAGGGGGCAAGTTCTCAAACACTGAAGCTTTCTTT. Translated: CASSQEPGGKFSNTEAFF.

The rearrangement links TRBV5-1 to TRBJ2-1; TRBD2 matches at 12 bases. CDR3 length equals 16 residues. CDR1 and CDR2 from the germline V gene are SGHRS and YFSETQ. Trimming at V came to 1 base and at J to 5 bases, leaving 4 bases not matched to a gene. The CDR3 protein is CASSLLAGGPHNEQFF. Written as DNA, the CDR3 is TGCGCCAGCAGCTTGCTAGCGGGGGGGCCACACAATGAGCAGTTCTTC.

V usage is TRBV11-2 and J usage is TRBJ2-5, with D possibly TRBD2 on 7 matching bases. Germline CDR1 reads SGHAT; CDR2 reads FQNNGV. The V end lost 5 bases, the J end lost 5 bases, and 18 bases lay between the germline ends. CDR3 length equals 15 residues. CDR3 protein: CASSLRGGALETQYF. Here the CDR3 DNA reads TGTGCCAGCAGCCTAAGGGGGGGGGCGCTGGAGACCCAGTACTTC. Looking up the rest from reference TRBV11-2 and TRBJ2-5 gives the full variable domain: EAGVAQSPRYKIIEKRQSVAFWCNPISGHATLYWYQQILGQGPKLLIQFQNNGVVDDSQLPKDRFSAERLKGVDSTLKIQPAKLEDSAVYLCASSLRGGALETQYFGPGTRLLVL.

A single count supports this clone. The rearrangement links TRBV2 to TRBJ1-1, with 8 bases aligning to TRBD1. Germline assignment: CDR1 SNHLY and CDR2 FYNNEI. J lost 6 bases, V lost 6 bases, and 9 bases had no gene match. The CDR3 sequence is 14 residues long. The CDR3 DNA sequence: TGTGCCAGCAGAGTGGACAGGGAGGGAGCTGAAGCTTTCTTT. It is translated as CASRVDREGAEAFF. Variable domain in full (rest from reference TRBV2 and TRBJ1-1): EPEVTQTPSHQVTQMGQEVILRCVPISNHLYFYWYRQILGQKVEFLVSFYNNEISEKSEIFDDQFSVERPDGSNFTLKIRSTKLEDSAMYFCASRVDREGAEAFFGQGTRLTVV.

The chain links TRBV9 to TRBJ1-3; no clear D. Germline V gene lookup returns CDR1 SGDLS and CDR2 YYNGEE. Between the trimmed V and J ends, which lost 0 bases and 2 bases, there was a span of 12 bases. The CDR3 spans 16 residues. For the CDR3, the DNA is TGTGCCAGCAGCGTAGGAGGTCTGCTGCCTGGAAACACCATATATTTT. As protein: CASSVGGLLPGNTIYF.

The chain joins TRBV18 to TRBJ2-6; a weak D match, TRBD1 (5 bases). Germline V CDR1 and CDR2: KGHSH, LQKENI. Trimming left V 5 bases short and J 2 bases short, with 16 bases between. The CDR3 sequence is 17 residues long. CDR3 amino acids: CASSIQGRLAGANVLTF. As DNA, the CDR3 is TGTGCCAGCTCAATTCAGGGCAGGCTAGCTGGGGCCAACGTCCTGACTTTC.

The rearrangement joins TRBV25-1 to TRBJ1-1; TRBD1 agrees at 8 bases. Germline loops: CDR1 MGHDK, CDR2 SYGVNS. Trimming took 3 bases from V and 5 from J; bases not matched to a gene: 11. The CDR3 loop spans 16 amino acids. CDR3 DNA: TGTGCCAGCAGTGAGCAGACGACAGGGGTGGGGACTGAAGCTTTCTTT. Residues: CASSEQTTGVGTEAFF.

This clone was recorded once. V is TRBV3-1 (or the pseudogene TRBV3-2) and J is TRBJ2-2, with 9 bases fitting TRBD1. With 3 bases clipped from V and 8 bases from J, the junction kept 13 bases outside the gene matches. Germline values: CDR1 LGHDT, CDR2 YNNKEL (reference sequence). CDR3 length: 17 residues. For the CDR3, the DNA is TGTGCCAGCAGCCACCCGCCGGGACAGGGCCGTAGAGGGGAGCTGTTTTTT. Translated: CASSHPPGQGRRGELFF.

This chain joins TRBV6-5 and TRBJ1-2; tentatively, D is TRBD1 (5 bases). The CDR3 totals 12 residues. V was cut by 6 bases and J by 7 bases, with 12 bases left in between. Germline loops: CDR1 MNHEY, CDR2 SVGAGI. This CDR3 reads CASRGEGRGYTF. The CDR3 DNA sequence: TGTGCCAGCAGGGGGGAGGGGCGTGGCTACACCTTC.

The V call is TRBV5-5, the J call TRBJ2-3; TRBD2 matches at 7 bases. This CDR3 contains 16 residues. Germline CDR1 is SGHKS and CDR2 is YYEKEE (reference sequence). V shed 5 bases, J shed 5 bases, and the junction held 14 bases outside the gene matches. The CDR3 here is CASRWLGGNGGDTQYF. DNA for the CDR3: TGTGCCAGCAGATGGTTGGGGGGGAACGGAGGAGATACGCAGTATTTT.

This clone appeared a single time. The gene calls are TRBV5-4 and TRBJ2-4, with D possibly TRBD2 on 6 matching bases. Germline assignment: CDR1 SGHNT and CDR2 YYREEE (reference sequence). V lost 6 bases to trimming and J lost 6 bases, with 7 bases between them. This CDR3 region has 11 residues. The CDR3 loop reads CASKGGNIQYF. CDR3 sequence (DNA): TGTGCCAGCAAGGGAGGAAACATTCAGTACTTC.

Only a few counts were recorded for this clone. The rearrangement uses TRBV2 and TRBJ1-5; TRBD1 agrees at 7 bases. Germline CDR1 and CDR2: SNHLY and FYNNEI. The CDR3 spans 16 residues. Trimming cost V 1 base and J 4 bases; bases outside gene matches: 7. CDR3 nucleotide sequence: TGTGCCAGCAGTGAAGAACAGGGGATTCGGAATCAGCCCCAGCATTTT. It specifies CASSEEQGIRNQPQHF.

CDR3 nucleotides: TGTGCCAGCAGCTTGGGCAGAACCAACACTGAAGCTTTCTTT. This codes for CASSLGRTNTEAFF. The chain is built from TRBV5-5 and TRBJ1-1; no firm D call. The germline V and J ends were trimmed by 0 bases and 2 bases, with 8 bases remaining between them. The CDR3 is 14 amino acids. Per germline, CDR1 SGHKS and CDR2 YYEKEE (reference sequence).

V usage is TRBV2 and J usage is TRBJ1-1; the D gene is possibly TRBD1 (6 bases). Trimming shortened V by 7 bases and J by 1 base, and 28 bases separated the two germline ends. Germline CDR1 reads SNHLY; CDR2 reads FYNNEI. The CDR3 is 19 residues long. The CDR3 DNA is TGTGCCAGCATGGCCCCGCTTGGGGACAAAATCCTTGGGAACACTGAAGCTTTCTTT. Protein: CASMAPLGDKILGNTEAFF. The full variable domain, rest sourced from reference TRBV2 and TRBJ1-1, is EPEVTQTPSHQVTQMGQEVILRCVPISNHLYFYWYRQILGQKVEFLVSFYNNEISEKSEIFDDQFSVERPDGSNFTLKIRSTKLEDSAMYFCASMAPLGDKILGNTEAFFGQGTRLTVV.